The 27 T cell receptor beta chains below were found in one sample sequenced in a study of PD-1 blockade in classical Hodgkin lymphoma. Sample time point: cycle 4 day 1 (C4D1), after more than 5 weeks of nivolumab. Each and every patient relapsed after autologous stem cell transplantation, and patients got differing brentuximab vedotin exposure. The data were produced by immunoSEQ multiplex PCR, yet TCRdb's version contains in-frame clones alone and is incomplete. Found here are tens of thousands of clones, approximately 88% of them singletons; the top ten hold around 20%. The source was peripheral blood mononuclear cells (PBMCs), collected before the fourth cycle of nivolumab. These receptors originate from a human donor with classical Hodgkin lymphoma.

V gene TRBV2 combines with J gene TRBJ2-7, with D possibly TRBD2 on 6 matching bases. Germline CDR1 is SNHLY and CDR2 is FYNNEI. Trimming pared 7 bases from V and 4 bases from J, leaving 8 bases between. The CDR3 contains 11 residues. The CDR3 protein is CASMEGYEQYF. In DNA form, the CDR3 reads TGTGCCAGCATGGAGGGGTACGAGCAGTACTTC.

V and J are TRBV4-1 and TRBJ2-7; 8 bases align to TRBD2. Germline values: CDR1 MGHRA, CDR2 YSYEKL. Trimming at V came to 1 base and at J to 0 bases, leaving 8 bases not matched to a gene. The CDR3 sequence is 17 residues long. CDR3 DNA sequence: TGCGCCAGCAGCCAAGCCCCTAGCGGGTACAGCTCCTACGAGCAGTACTTC. This codes for CASSQAPSGYSSYEQYF.

In this sample, this clone turned up once. V and J are TRBV29-1 and TRBJ1-1, with D tentatively TRBD1 (5 bases). The germline V gene has CDR1 SQVTM and CDR2 ANQGSEA. Trimming stripped 2 bases from V and 4 bases from J, with 14 bases between. CDR3 length: 14 amino acids. CDR3 nucleotides: TGCAGCGTTGAAAGGGGAGTCGGGATCACTGAAGCTTTCTTT. It encodes CSVERGVGITEAFF.

The chain recombines TRBV14 with TRBJ1-2, with D uncertain. This CDR3 spans 13 amino acids. CDR1 and CDR2 from the germline V gene are SGHDN and FVKESK. V was shortened by 0 bases and J by 3 bases, with 5 bases between the two germline ends. In DNA, the CDR3 is TGTGCCAGCAGCCAAGATGGGGACTATGGCTACACCTTC. Its translation is CASSQDGDYGYTF.

The rearrangement links TRBV18 to TRBJ2-6; 8 positions agree with TRBD1. The CDR3 spans 18 residues. Germline V gives CDR1 KGHSH, CDR2 LQKENI. The trim removed 2 bases at V and 0 bases at J, leaving 6 bases unmatched. CDR3 sequence (DNA): TGTGCCAGCTCACCAAACCAGGGGGCTCTCTCTGGGGCCAACGTCCTGACTTTC. Protein: CASSPNQGALSGANVLTF.

On this clone itself: The junction and the germline gene differ at one end; a read error may be behind it. The chain combines TRBV19 with TRBJ2-3, with TRBD2 identical over 9 bases. Per germline, CDR1 LNHDA and CDR2 SQIVND (reference sequence). The CDR3 is 16 residues long. In DNA form, the CDR3 reads TGTGCCAGTAGTATCTCAGTAGGGACTAGCACCGATACGCAGTATTTT. Protein product: CASSISVGTSTDTQYF.

This clone showed up just once. The chain joins TRBV9 to TRBJ2-5, with TRBD2 matching over 7 bases. V dropped 3 bases and J dropped 11; count of bases not matched to a gene: 7. This CDR3 comprises 12 residues. Germline V lookup: CDR1 SGDLS, CDR2 YYNGEE. The CDR3 here is CASSGLRGEQYF. The DNA of the CDR3 is TGTGCCAGCAGCGGCCTACGGGGGGAGCAGTACTTC. Full variable domain (missing parts from reference TRBV9 and TRBJ2-5): DSGVTQTPKHLITATGQRVTLRCSPRSGDLSVYWYQQSLDQGLQFLIQYYNGEERAKGNILERFSAQQFPDLHSELNLSSLELGDSALYFCASSGLRGEQYFGPGTRLLVL.

The chain carries TRBV27 and TRBJ2-2; 7 nucleotides line up with TRBD1. The CDR3 covers 16 residues. V gave up 6 bases and J gave up 4 bases; unmatched junction bases: 11. From germline, CDR1 is MNHEY and CDR2 SMNVEV (reference sequence). In nucleotides, the CDR3 is TGTGCCAGCAGGAGAGAAGGGGGCTGGGCCACCGGGGAGCTGTTTTTT. It encodes CASRREGGWATGELFF.

This clone was recorded once. This sequence joins TRBV6-4 and TRBJ2-3, with TRBD2 matching 7 bases. The CDR3 spans 14 residues. The J segment lost 2 bases and the V segment lost 3 bases, leaving 2 bases of the junction unmatched. Germline loops: CDR1 MRHNA, CDR2 SNTAGT. CDR3: CASSEGTNTDTQYF. The CDR3 bases are TGTGCCAGCAGTGAGGGGACTAACACAGATACGCAGTATTTT.

The rearrangement joins TRBV14 to TRBJ2-3; 8 bases match TRBD2. The CDR3 covers 15 residues. After removal of 6 bases from V and 4 bases from J, the junction contained 9 bases not matched to a gene. The germline V gene encodes CDR1 SGHDN and CDR2 FVKESK. As DNA, the CDR3 is TGTGCCAGCAGTCAGCGGCGGGGGGTTCCAGATACGCAGTATTTT. Protein: CASSQRRGVPDTQYF.

V gene TRBV6-1 combines with J gene TRBJ2-5, with 10 bases that match TRBD1. The last part of the DNA fits TRBJ2-7 better; the J call may be wrong. CDR1 and CDR2 from the germline V gene are MNHNS and SASEGT. This CDR3 region has 15 residues. CDR3: CASSARQGATYEQYF. In DNA, the CDR3 is TGTGCCAGCAGTGCTCGACAGGGGGCCACCTACGAGCAGTACTTC.

The rearrangement links TRBV7-8 to TRBJ2-7, with D perhaps matching TRBD1 (5 bases). This CDR3 has 14 amino acids. Trimming stripped 5 bases from V and 2 bases from J, with 13 bases between. Looked up from germline, CDR1 is SGHVS and CDR2 is FQNEAQ. The CDR3 bases are TGTGCCAGCAGCCTAAGACAGTCCCCCTACGAGCAGTACTTC. Its protein product is CASSLRQSPYEQYF.

The chain recombines TRBV7-2 with TRBJ1-4; D call uncertain. Trimming shortened V by 5 bases and J by 4 bases, and 11 bases separated the two germline ends. Germline V CDR1 and CDR2: SGHTA, FQGNSA. The CDR3 length is 14 residues. CDR3 region: CASSRGRLNEKLFF. For the CDR3, the DNA is TGTGCCAGCAGCCGAGGACGGCTTAATGAAAAACTGTTTTTT. Based on the CDR3 plus reference TRBV7-2 and TRBJ1-4, the full variable domain is GAGVSQSPSNKVTEKGKDVELRCDPISGHTALYWYRQSLGQGLEFLIYFQGNSAPDKSGLPSDRFSAERTGGSVSTLTIQRTQQEDSAVYLCASSRGRLNEKLFFGSGTQLSVL.

This clone was picked up one time. The chain has TRBV27 and TRBJ2-7, with 13 bases fitting TRBD2. V shed 5 bases and J 4 bases; nucleotides not matched to a gene: 8. This CDR3 is 16 amino acids long. Germline loops: CDR1 MNHEY, CDR2 SMNVEV (reference sequence). The CDR3 bases are TGTGCCAGCAGTCGTACTAGCGGGAGGGCATGGTACGAGCAGTACTTC. Its protein product is CASSRTSGRAWYEQYF.

This clone came up a few times. The CDR3, as DNA: TGTGCCAGCAGAGGAGTTTACGAGCAGTACTTC. Protein: CASRGVYEQYF. V and J are TRBV6-1 and TRBJ2-7; D unresolved. Trimming removed 6 bases at V and 4 bases at J, with 7 bases between. In germline, CDR1 is MNHNS, CDR2 SASEGT. The length of the CDR3 is 11 residues.

The rearrangement joins TRBV11-2 to TRBJ2-7; TRBD2 matches 8 bases. The CDR3 extends over 17 amino acids. The trim removed 2 bases at V and 6 bases at J, leaving 15 bases unmatched. Germline assignment: CDR1 SGHAT and CDR2 FQNNGV. The CDR3 region has the DNA TGTGCCAGCAGCTTAATGGGACTAGTAGAAGATATACGCGAGCAGTACTTC. It codes for CASSLMGLVEDIREQYF.

This chain joins TRBV18 and TRBJ1-4, with 9 bases identical to TRBD1. The CDR3 runs 18 residues. J lost 0 bases, V lost 3 bases, and 8 bases had no gene match. Germline V gene data show CDR1 as KGHSH and CDR2 as LQKENI. CDR3: CASSPRDRDIATNEKLFF. The CDR3 bases are TGTGCCAGCTCACCCCGGGACAGGGACATTGCAACTAATGAAAAACTGTTTTTT.

The chain is built from TRBV30 and TRBJ1-5, with a tentative D call TRBD1 (6 bases). Trimming removed 0 bases from V and 10 bases from J, with 10 bases in between. The germline gives CDR1 GTSNPN, CDR2 SVGIG (reference sequence). CDR3 length equals 12 residues. In nucleotides, the CDR3 is TGTGCCTGGAGTGTAGGGGGAGGACCCCAGCATTTT. Translating gives CAWSVGGGPQHF.

In this sample, this clone turned up a few times. This chain uses TRBV6-5 with TRBJ1-2; no reliable D call. The CDR3 runs to 15 residues. V was trimmed by 9 bases and J by 4 bases, leaving 21 bases between them. The germline CDR1 and CDR2 sequences are MNHEY and SVGAGI. CDR3 nucleotides: TGTGCCAGTATGTCGGGAGGTCAAGGAGCCTATGGCTACACCTTC. Residues: CASMSGGQGAYGYTF.

The rearrangement uses TRBV5-6 and TRBJ2-5; no definite D call. With 1 base removed from V and 5 bases from J, the gap between germline ends came to 3 bases. This CDR3 has 11 amino acids. Germline CDR1 reads SGHDT; CDR2 reads YYEEEE. DNA for the CDR3: TGTGCCAGCAGCTTGTTGGAGACCCAGTACTTC. It codes for CASSLLETQYF.

The chain joins TRBV2 to TRBJ1-2; 7 bases line up with TRBD1. Germline-derived CDR1 and CDR2 are SNHLY and FYNNEI. The CDR3 totals 14 residues. The junction had 4 bases not matched to a gene; V was cut back by 5 bases and J by 1 base. CDR3: CASSRQGHNYGYTF. The CDR3 nucleotides read TGTGCCAGCAGTCGACAGGGACATAACTATGGCTACACCTTC. The full variable domain, in which reference TRBV2 and TRBJ1-2 provide the parts outside the CDR3, is EPEVTQTPSHQVTQMGQEVILRCVPISNHLYFYWYRQILGQKVEFLVSFYNNEISEKSEIFDDQFSVERPDGSNFTLKIRSTKLEDSAMYFCASSRQGHNYGYTFGSGTRLTVV.

The CDR3 coding sequence is TGCGCCAGCAGCTTGAGGGGCGCAATTGAAGAGACCCAGTACTTC. This sequence encodes CASSLRGAIEETQYF. The chain is built from TRBV5-1 and TRBJ2-5; TRBD1 is a possible D gene (5 bases). This CDR3 has 15 amino acids. Germline V gives CDR1 SGHRS, CDR2 YFSETQ. V shed 1 base and J shed 3 bases, with 13 bases lying between them.

In this sample, this clone turned up once. The chain recombines TRBV29-1 with TRBJ2-3; perhaps TRBD2 as D (5 bases). Trimming removed 6 bases from V and 6 bases from J, with 16 bases in between. The germline V gene has CDR1 SQVTM and CDR2 ANQGSEA. CDR3 length: 13 residues. CDR3 protein: CSVTPGEADTQYF. CDR3 DNA sequence: TGCAGCGTCACCCCCGGGGAAGCGGATACGCAGTATTTT.

V gene TRBV30 combines with J gene TRBJ1-1; 8 nucleotides match TRBD1. V lost 4 bases, J lost 6 bases, and 4 bases stayed unmatched. The CDR3 is made up of 12 amino acids. Per germline, CDR1 GTSNPN and CDR2 SVGIG (reference sequence). CDR3 in amino acids: CAWTGGGSEAFF. The CDR3, as DNA: TGTGCCTGGACAGGGGGCGGCTCTGAAGCTTTCTTT.

The chain has TRBV9 and TRBJ2-7; D ambiguous. CDR3 length: 13 amino acids. Between the trimmed V and J ends, which lost 3 bases and 0 bases, there was a span of 7 bases. The germline V gene encodes CDR1 SGDLS and CDR2 YYNGEE. The CDR3 protein is CASSARSSYEQYF. CDR3 DNA: TGTGCCAGCAGCGCCCGGTCCTCCTACGAGCAGTACTTC.

This clone has just a few counts. The chain recombines TRBV15 with TRBJ2-7, with 7 positions matching TRBD2. The V segment lost 5 bases and the J segment 2 bases; nucleotides outside the gene matches: 3. The germline V gene has CDR1 LNHNV and CDR2 YYDKDF (reference sequence). The CDR3 has 13 residues. The CDR3 is CATSGGDAYEQYF. DNA of the CDR3: TGTGCCACCAGCGGGGGGGATGCCTACGAGCAGTACTTC.

A single count supports this clone. The chain employs TRBV2 and TRBJ2-7; 9 bases line up with TRBD2. The CDR3 extends over 13 amino acids. Germline values: CDR1 SNHLY, CDR2 FYNNEI. V was pared by 6 bases and J by 6 bases, with 6 bases of the junction left unmatched. The CDR3, as DNA: TGTGCCAGCAGCGAACAACTAGCGGGCGAGCAGTACTTC. Amino acids: CASSEQLAGEQYF.